These 27 T cell receptor beta chains originate from one sample sequenced in a study of OX40 agonist ivuxolimab in advanced cancers. Library method: the immunoSEQ multiplex PCR assay. TCRdb retrieved this table from immuneACCESS and kept in-frame rearrangements only. Not all clones are present; in checked studies, unresolved V genes account for under half, and no reason is known for the remainder. The sample table shows 75,000 to 100,000 clones, and 90% to 95% are seen once. In total, the top ten clones hold 0.25% to 0.35% of the sample. The source material was CD4+ or CD8+ T cells sorted from blood, sampled in a trial of the OX40 agonist ivuxolimab. Receptors were obtained from an adult with an advanced solid tumor such as melanoma, head and neck, liver or kidney cancer.

The chain is built from TRBV7-6 and TRBJ2-5; D not certain. Germline-derived CDR1 and CDR2 are SGHVS and FNYEAQ. The CDR3 has 14 amino acids. V lost 4 bases and J lost 1, with 10 bases in between. The CDR3 sequence is CASSSLRIQETQYF. The CDR3 nucleotides are TGTGCCAGCAGCTCCCTCCGAATCCAAGAGACCCAGTACTTC.

This clone was counted a few times. The rearrangement uses TRBV7-9 and TRBJ1-2, with D possibly TRBD1 on 5 matching bases. The CDR3 has 14 residues. Germline-derived CDR1 and CDR2 are SEHNR and FQNEAQ (reference sequence). Trimming stripped 7 bases from V and 4 bases from J, with 16 bases between. Here the CDR3 reads CASTKERGFYGYTF. In nucleotides, the CDR3 is TGTGCCAGCACCAAGGAGAGGGGATTCTATGGCTACACCTTC.

The chain combines TRBV30 with TRBJ2-6; TRBD1 matches at 7 bases. This CDR3 comprises 15 residues. Germline V lookup: CDR1 GTSNPN, CDR2 SVGIG (reference sequence). V trimming: 0 bases; J trimming: 2 bases; junction bases outside the gene matches: 1. CDR3 amino acids: CAWSVQGTGANVLTF. In DNA form, the CDR3 reads TGTGCCTGGAGTGTACAGGGGACTGGGGCCAACGTCCTGACTTTC.

V and J are TRBV4-3 and TRBJ2-3; TRBD2 is a possible D gene (6 bases). The CDR3 runs to 14 residues. The germline gives CDR1 LGHNA, CDR2 YSLEER. With 8 bases removed from V and 0 bases from J, the gap between germline ends came to 12 bases. The CDR3 loop is CASGGLASTDTQYF. CDR3 coding DNA: TGCGCCAGCGGCGGGCTAGCGAGCACAGATACGCAGTATTTT.

The genes are TRBV15 and TRBJ1-5; D may be TRBD1 (6 bases). Germline V CDR1 and CDR2: LNHNV, YYDKDF (reference sequence). V was pared by 1 base and J by 7 bases, with 23 bases between. This CDR3 has 18 amino acids. The CDR3 loop reads CATSRAGAGEPYDQPQHF. In nucleotides, the CDR3 is TGTGCCACCAGCAGAGCCGGTGCAGGGGAACCCTACGACCAGCCCCAGCATTTT.

The chain combines TRBV6-1 with TRBJ2-2; D is possibly TRBD2 (6 bases). The CDR3 extends over 15 amino acids. Trimming took off 7 bases at V and 1 base at J, with 13 bases between the two ends. CDR1 and CDR2 (germline): MNHNS, SASEGT. In nucleotides, the CDR3 is TGTGCCAGCATTCCGAATAGCGGGAACACCGGGGAGCTGTTTTTT. Its translation is CASIPNSGNTGELFF.

The rearrangement uses TRBV28 and TRBJ1-1; D call uncertain. CDR3 length: 14 amino acids. Trimming took off 6 bases at V and 1 base at J, with 12 bases between the two ends. Germline lookup yields CDR1 MDHEN and CDR2 SYDVKM. CDR3 loop: CASRLTASNTEAFF. The CDR3 DNA reads TGTGCCAGCAGGCTTACGGCCTCGAACACTGAAGCTTTCTTT.

This chain's CDR3 is CASSSDTGNQPQHF. The CDR3 DNA reads TGTGCCAGCTCATCGGACACAGGCAATCAGCCCCAGCATTTT. The V and J genes are TRBV18 and TRBJ1-5; D may be TRBD1 (5 bases). The CDR3 length is 14 residues. Germline V gives CDR1 KGHSH, CDR2 LQKENI. The germline V and J ends were trimmed by 5 bases and 2 bases, with 10 bases remaining between them.

The chain couples TRBV7-7 to TRBJ2-5, with a possible D match to TRBD2 (7 bases). CDR3 length: 15 amino acids. Germline V lookup: CDR1 SSHAT, CDR2 FNYEAQ (reference sequence). Trimming cost V 6 bases and J 2 bases, with 16 bases left between them. CDR3 bases: TGTGCCAGCAGAGGGGGGGTCGGACCGCAAGAGACCCAGTACTTC. Translating gives CASRGGVGPQETQYF. Combining the CDR3 with reference TRBV7-7 and TRBJ2-5 gives the whole variable domain GAGVSQSPRYKVTKRGQDVTLRCDPISSHATLYWYQQALGQGPEFLTYFNYEAQPDKSGLPSDRFSAERPEGSISTLTIQRTEQRDSAMYRCASRGGVGPQETQYFGPGTRLLVL.

This chain links TRBV7-2 with TRBJ2-7, with D hard to call. Trimming took off 1 base at V and 3 bases at J, with 7 bases between the two ends. From germline, CDR1 is SGHTA and CDR2 FQGNSA. This CDR3 is 13 amino acids long. CDR3 loop: CASSLDVYYEQYF. The CDR3 nucleotides read TGTGCCAGCAGCTTAGATGTGTACTACGAGCAGTACTTC.

The chain carries TRBV7-2 and TRBJ2-2; 8 nucleotides agree with TRBD2. Germline CDR1 reads SGHTA; CDR2 reads FQGNSA. The V gene end was trimmed by 3 bases and the J gene end by 5 bases; junction bases not matched to a gene: 2. The CDR3 contains 14 residues. In nucleotides, the CDR3 is TGTGCCAGCAGCTTCGGACTAGCAACCGGGGAGCTGTTTTTT. This translates into CASSFGLATGELFF.

V and J are TRBV19 and TRBJ2-4; 11 positions agree with TRBD2. The germline V gene has CDR1 LNHDA and CDR2 SQIVND (reference sequence). V was clipped by 3 bases and J by 2 bases; unmatched bases: 6. There are 17 residues in the CDR3. This chain's CDR3 is CASSIRLAGGTKNIQYF. The CDR3 DNA follows: TGTGCCAGTAGTATCCGGCTAGCGGGAGGTACCAAAAACATTCAGTACTTC.

The rearrangement links TRBV4-2 to TRBJ2-1, with 11 nucleotides matching TRBD2. With 1 base clipped from V and 4 bases from J, the junction kept 12 bases outside the gene matches. Germline CDR1 reads LGHNA; CDR2 reads YNFKEQ. The CDR3 extends over 19 amino acids. The CDR3 nucleotides are TGTGCCAGCAGCCAAGTCTTATCAAGCGGGACTAGCGGTTACAATGAGCAGTTCTTC. As protein: CASSQVLSSGTSGYNEQFF.

This sequence joins TRBV9 and TRBJ2-3; 15 positions match TRBD2. The junction had 7 bases not matched to a gene; V was cut back by 4 bases and J by 4 bases. Germline values: CDR1 SGDLS, CDR2 YYNGEE. This CDR3 comprises 17 residues. DNA for the CDR3: TGTGCCAGCAGCCCCGGGACTAGCGGGAGGCCTCCAGATACGCAGTATTTT. Encoded protein: CASSPGTSGRPPDTQYF.

This chain uses TRBV7-2 with TRBJ1-1; the D gene is possibly TRBD1 (6 bases). Germline CDR1 reads SGHTA; CDR2 reads FQGNSA. Trimming left V 2 bases short and J 0 bases short, with 10 bases between. The CDR3 contains 15 residues. The CDR3 coding sequence is TGTGCCAGCAGCTTAACCGGGGGCTTGAACACTGAAGCTTTCTTT. Protein: CASSLTGGLNTEAFF.

The chain has TRBV5-5 and TRBJ1-2; D remains ambiguous. This CDR3 is built from 15 residues. The ends were cut back, 4 bases at V and 4 bases at J, with 17 bases in the middle. Germline CDR1 reads SGHKS; CDR2 reads YYEKEE (reference sequence). CDR3 sequence reads: CASSPTGVSSYGYTF. The CDR3 bases are TGTGCCAGCAGCCCCACCGGGGTTTCAAGCTATGGCTACACCTTC.

With regard to this clone: This sample also contains other DNA sequences that code for the same CDR3. The chain has TRBV7-2 and TRBJ2-5, with TRBD1 matching 7 bases. V shed 1 base, J shed 4 bases, and the junction held 0 bases outside the gene matches. CDR3 size: 13 residues. Germline assignment: CDR1 SGHTA and CDR2 FQGNSA. The CDR3 coding sequence is TGTGCCAGCAGCTTAGGACAGGGAGAGACCCAGTACTTC. Translating gives CASSLGQGETQYF.

This clone has more than one count but fewer than ten. The V and J genes are TRBV5-1 and TRBJ2-5; 11 nucleotides match TRBD1. There are 16 residues in the CDR3. CDR1 and CDR2 from the germline V gene are SGHRS and YFSETQ. With V trimmed by 4 bases and J by 1 base, 6 bases remained unmatched. CDR3 region: CASSTGTGGIQETQYF. CDR3 nucleotides: TGCGCCAGCAGCACTGGGACAGGGGGGATCCAAGAGACCCAGTACTTC.

The J gene is TRBJ2-1, the V gene TRBV30; maybe TRBD1 (5 bases). The CDR3 contains 11 residues. The V end was cut by 3 bases, the J end by 6 bases, with 6 bases between. The germline V gene encodes CDR1 GTSNPN and CDR2 SVGIG (reference sequence). CDR3 DNA sequence: TGTGCCTGGAGAACAGGCAATGAGCAGTTCTTC. Encoded protein: CAWRTGNEQFF.

The rearrangement links TRBV5-1 to TRBJ2-1, with 7 bases that match TRBD1. CDR1 is SGHRS and CDR2 is YFSETQ in the germline V gene. V lost 7 bases, J lost 3 bases, and 7 bases stayed unmatched. The CDR3 has 14 residues. CDR3 sequence: CASGTGTVYNEQFF. The CDR3 bases are TGCGCCAGCGGAACCGGGACAGTCTACAATGAGCAGTTCTTC.

The chain has TRBV7-8 and TRBJ1-6; 7 positions match TRBD1. The CDR3 has 14 residues. Trimming at V came to 0 bases and at J to 9 bases, leaving 2 bases not matched to a gene. Germline V gives CDR1 SGHVS, CDR2 FQNEAQ. As DNA, the CDR3 is TGTGCCAGCAGCTTAGCCAGGGGGAGTTCACCCCTCCACTTT. It translates to CASSLARGSSPLHF.

The chain employs TRBV18 and TRBJ2-7, with 14 bases identical to TRBD2. Trimming cost V 6 bases and J 7 bases; bases outside gene matches: 8. The CDR3 totals 15 residues. Germline V gene sequence: CDR1 KGHSH, CDR2 LQKENI. CDR3 bases: TGTGCCAGCTCTCCGGGACTAGCGGGAGTAGGGGAGCAGTACTTC. Protein sequence: CASSPGLAGVGEQYF.

This rearrangement joins TRBV5-1 to TRBJ2-1; 12 nucleotides align to TRBD2. The germline V gene encodes CDR1 SGHRS and CDR2 YFSETQ. CDR3 length: 14 amino acids. J was trimmed by 7 bases and V by 2 bases; bases with no gene match: 1. This CDR3 reads CASSLGLAGNEQFF. DNA for the CDR3: TGCGCCAGCAGCTTAGGACTAGCGGGGAATGAGCAGTTCTTC.

The chain couples TRBV11-1 to TRBJ2-1; TRBD2 matches at 10 bases. Trimming took 3 bases from V and 8 from J; bases not matched to a gene: 10. In germline, CDR1 is SGHAT, CDR2 FQDESV (reference sequence). The CDR3 consists of 16 residues. CDR3 residues: CASSFRRGLASDEQFF. CDR3 bases: TGTGCCAGCAGCTTCCGGCGGGGACTAGCGTCCGATGAGCAGTTCTTC.

This clone was recorded once. Here the CDR3 DNA reads TGTGCCAGCAGTTCCCCGGGGGTCCTGACTTTC. Translating it yields CASSSPGVLTF. This chain connects TRBV6-5 to TRBJ2-6, with D possibly being TRBD2 (5 bases). Trimming stripped 4 bases from V and 13 bases from J, with 8 bases between. Germline CDR1 and CDR2: MNHEY and SVGAGI. The CDR3 length is 11 residues.

The CDR3 DNA sequence: TGTGCCATCAGGGAACAGGGGGCGAATGAGCAGTTCTTC. Amino acid sequence: CAIREQGANEQFF. The chain couples TRBV10-3 to TRBJ2-1, with 9 bases lining up with TRBD1. V trimming: 6 bases; J trimming: 7 bases; junction bases outside the gene matches: 4. The germline gives CDR1 ENHRY, CDR2 SYGVKD. The CDR3 covers 13 residues.

The gene calls are TRBV21-1 and TRBJ1-5. TRBV21-1 is annotated as a pseudogene. This CDR3 is 13 amino acids long. CDR3 loop: CASSKGDNQPQHF. CDR3 nucleotide sequence: TGTGCCAGCAGCAAAGGGGATAATCAGCCCCAGCATTTT.